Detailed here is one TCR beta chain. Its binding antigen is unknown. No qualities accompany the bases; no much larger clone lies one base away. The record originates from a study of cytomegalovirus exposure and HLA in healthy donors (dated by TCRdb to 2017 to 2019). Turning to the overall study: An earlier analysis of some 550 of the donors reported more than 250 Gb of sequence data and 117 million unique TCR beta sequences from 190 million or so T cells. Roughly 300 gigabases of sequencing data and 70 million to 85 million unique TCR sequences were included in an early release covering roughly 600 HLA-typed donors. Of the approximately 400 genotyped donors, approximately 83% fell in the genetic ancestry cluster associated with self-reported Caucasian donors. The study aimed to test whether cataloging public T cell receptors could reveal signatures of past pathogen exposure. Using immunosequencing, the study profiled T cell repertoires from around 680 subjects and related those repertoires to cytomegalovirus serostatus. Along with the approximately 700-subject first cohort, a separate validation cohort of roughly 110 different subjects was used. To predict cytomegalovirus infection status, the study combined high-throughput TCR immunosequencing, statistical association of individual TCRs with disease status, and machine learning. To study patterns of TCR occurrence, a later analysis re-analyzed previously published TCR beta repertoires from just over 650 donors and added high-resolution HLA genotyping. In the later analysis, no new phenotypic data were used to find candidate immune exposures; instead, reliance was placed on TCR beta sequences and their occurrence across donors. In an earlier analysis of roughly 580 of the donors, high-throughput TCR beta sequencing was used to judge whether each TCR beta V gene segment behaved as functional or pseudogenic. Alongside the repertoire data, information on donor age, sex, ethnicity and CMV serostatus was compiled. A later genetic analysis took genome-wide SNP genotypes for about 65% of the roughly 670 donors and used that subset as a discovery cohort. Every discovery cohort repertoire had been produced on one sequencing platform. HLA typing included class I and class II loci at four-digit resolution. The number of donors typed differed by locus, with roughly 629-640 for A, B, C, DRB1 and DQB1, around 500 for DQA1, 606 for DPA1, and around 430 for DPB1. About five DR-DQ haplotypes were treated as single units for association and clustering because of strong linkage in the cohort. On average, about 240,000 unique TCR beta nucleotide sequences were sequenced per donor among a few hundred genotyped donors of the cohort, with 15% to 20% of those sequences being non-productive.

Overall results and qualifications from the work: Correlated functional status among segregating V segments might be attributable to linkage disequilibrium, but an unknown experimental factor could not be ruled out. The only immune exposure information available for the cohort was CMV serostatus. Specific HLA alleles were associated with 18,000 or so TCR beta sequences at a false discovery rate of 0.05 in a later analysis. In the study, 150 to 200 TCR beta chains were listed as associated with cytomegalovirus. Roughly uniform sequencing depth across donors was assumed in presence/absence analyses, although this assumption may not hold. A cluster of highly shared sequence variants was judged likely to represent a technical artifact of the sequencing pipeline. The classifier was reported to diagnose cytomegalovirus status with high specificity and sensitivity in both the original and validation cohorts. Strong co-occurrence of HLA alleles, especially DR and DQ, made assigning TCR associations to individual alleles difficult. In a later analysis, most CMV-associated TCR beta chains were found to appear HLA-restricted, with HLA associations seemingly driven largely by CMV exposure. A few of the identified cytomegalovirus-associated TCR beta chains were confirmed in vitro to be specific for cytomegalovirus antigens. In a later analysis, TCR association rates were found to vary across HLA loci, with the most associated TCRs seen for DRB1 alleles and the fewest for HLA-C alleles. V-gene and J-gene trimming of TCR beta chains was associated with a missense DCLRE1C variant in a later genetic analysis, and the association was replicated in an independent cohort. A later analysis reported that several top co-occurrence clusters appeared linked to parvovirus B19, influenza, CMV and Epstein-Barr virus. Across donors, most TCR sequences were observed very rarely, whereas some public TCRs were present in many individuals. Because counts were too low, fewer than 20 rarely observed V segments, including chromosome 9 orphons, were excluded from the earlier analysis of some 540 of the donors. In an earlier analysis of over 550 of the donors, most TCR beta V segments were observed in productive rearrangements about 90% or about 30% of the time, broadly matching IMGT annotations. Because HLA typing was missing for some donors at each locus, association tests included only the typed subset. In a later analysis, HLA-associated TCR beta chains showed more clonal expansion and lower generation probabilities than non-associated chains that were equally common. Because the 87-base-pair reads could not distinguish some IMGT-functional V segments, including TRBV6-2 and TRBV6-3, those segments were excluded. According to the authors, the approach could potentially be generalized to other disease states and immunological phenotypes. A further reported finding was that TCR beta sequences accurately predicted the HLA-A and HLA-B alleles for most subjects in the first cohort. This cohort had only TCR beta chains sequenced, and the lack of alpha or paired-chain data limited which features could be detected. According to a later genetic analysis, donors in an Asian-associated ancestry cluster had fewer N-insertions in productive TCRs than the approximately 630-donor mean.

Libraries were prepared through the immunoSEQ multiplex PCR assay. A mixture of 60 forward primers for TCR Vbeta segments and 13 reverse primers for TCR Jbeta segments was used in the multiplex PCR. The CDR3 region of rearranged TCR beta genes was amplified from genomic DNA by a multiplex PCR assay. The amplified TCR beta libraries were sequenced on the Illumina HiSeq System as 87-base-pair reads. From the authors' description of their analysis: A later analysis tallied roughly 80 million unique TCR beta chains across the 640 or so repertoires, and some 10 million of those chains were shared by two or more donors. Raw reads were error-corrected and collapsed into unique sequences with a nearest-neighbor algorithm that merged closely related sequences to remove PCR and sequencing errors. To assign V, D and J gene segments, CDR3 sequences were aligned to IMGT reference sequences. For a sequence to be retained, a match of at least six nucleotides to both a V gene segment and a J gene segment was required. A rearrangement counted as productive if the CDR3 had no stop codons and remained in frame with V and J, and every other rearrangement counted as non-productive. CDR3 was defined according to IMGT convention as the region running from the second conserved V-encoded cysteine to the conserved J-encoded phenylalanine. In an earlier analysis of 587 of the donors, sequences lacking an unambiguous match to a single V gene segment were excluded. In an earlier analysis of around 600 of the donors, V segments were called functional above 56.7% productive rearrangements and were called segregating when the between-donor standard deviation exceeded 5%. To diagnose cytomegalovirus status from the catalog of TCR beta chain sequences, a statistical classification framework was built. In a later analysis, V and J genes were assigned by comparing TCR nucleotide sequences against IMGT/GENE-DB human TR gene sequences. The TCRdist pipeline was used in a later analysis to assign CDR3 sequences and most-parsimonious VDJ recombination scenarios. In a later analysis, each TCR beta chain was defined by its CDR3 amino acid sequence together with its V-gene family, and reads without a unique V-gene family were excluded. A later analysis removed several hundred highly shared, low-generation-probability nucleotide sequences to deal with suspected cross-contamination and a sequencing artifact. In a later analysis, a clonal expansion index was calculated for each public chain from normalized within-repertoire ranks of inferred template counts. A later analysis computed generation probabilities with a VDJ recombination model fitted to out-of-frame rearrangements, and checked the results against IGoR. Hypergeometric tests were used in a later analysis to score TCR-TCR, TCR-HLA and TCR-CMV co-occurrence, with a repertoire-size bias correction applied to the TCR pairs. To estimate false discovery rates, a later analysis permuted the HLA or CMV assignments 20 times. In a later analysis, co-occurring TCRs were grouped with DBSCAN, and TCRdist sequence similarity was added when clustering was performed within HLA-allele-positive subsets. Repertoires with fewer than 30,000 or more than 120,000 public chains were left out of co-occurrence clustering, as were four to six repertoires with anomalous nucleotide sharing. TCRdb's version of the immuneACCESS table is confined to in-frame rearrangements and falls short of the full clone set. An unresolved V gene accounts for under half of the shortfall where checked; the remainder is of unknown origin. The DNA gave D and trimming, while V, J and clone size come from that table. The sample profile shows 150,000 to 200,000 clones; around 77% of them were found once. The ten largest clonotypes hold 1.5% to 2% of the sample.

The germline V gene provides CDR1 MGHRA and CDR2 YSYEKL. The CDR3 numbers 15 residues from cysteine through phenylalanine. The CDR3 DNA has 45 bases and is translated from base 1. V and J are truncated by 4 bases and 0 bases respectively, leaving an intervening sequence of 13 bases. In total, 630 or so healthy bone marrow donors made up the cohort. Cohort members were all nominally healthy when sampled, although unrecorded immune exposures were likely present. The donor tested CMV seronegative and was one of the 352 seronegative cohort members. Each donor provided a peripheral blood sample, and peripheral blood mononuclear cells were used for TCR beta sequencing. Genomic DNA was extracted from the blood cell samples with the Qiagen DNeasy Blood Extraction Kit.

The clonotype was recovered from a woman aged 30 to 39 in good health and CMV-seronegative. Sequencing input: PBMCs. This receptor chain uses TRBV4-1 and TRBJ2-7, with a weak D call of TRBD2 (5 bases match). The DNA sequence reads TGCGCCAGCAGCCGAGGACTTGCCGACTCCTACGAGCAGTACTTC. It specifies CASSRGLADSYEQYF.